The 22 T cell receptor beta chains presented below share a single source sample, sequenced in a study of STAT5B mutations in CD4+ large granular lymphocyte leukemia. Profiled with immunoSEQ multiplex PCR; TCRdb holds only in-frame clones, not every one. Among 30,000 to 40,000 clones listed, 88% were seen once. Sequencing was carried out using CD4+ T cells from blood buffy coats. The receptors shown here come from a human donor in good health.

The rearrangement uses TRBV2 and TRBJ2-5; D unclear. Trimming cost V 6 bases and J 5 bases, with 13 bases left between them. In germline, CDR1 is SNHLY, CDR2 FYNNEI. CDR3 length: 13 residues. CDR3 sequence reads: CASSRLEAETQYF. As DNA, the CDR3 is TGTGCCAGCAGCCGGCTGGAAGCGGAGACCCAGTACTTC.

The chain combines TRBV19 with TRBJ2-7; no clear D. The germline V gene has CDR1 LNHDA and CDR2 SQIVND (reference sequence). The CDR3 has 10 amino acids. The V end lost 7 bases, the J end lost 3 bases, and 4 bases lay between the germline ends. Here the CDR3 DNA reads TGTGCCAGTAATCACTACGAGCAGTACTTC. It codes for CASNHYEQYF.

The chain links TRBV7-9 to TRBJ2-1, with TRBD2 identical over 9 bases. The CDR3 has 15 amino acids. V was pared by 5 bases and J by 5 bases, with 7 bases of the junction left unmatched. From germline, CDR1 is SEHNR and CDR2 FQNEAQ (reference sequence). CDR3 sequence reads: CASSPGSSGDNEQFF. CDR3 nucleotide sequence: TGTGCCAGCAGCCCGGGGTCTAGCGGGGACAATGAGCAGTTCTTC.

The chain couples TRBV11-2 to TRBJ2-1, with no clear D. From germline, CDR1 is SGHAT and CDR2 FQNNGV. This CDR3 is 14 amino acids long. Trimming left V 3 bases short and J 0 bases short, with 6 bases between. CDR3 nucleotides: TGTGCCAGCAGCTTGTGGGGCTCCTACAATGAGCAGTTCTTC. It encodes CASSLWGSYNEQFF.

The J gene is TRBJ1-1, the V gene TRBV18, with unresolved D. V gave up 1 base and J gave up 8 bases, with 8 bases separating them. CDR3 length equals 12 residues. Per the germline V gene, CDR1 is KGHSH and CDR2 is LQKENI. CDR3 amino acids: CASSPLGGEAFF. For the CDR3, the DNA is TGTGCCAGCTCACCACTCGGAGGGGAAGCTTTCTTT.

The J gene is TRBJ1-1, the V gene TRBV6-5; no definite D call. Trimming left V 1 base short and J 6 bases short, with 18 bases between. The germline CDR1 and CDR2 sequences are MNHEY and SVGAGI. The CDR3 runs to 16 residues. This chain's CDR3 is CASSYFPHEARAEAFF. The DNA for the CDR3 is TGTGCCAGCAGTTACTTCCCCCATGAGGCAAGGGCTGAAGCTTTCTTT.

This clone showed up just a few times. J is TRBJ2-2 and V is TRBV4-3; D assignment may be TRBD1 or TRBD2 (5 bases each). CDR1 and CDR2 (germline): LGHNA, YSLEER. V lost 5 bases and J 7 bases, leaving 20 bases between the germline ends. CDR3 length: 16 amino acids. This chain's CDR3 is CASSVGGWGTGGELFF. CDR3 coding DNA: TGCGCCAGCAGCGTCGGTGGCTGGGGGACGGGCGGGGAGCTGTTTTTT.

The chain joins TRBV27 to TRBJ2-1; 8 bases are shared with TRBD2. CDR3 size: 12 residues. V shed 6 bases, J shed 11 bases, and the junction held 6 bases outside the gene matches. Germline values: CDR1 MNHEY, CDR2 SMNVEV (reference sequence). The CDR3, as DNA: TGTGCCAGCAGCTCCGCGGGGGGCCAGCAGTTCTTC. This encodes CASSSAGGQQFF.

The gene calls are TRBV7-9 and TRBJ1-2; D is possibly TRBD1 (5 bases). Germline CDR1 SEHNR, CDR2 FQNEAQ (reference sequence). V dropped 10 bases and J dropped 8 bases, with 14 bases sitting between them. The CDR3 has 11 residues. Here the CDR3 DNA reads TGTGCCACAGGGCGAGTGTTGGGCTACACCTTC. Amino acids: CATGRVLGYTF.

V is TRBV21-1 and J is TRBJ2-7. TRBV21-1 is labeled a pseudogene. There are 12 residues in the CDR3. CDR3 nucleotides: TGTGCCAGCAGCATGGGTTGGGACGAGCAGTACTTC. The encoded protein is CASSMGWDEQYF.

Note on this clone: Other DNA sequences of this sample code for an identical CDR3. The CDR3 DNA reads TGCGCCAGCAGCCAGGCAGTGAACACTGAAGCTTTCTTT. Its translation is CASSQAVNTEAFF. V and J are TRBV4-1 and TRBJ1-1; D not resolved. The V end lost 3 bases, the J end lost 0 bases, and 5 bases lay between the germline ends. This CDR3 contains 13 residues. Germline loops: CDR1 MGHRA, CDR2 YSYEKL.

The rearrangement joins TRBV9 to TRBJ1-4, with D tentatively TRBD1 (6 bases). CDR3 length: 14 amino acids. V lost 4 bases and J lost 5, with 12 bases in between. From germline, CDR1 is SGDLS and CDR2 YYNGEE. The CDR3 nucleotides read TGTGCCAGCAGCCTTAGGGGGGTAAATGAAAAACTGTTTTTT. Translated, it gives CASSLRGVNEKLFF.

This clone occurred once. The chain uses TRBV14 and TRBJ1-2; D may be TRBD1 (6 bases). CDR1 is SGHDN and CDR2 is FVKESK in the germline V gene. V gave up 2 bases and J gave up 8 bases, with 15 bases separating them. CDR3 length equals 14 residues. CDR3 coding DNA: TGTGCCAGCAGCCAACAAATCGTAGGGGGAGGCTACACCTTC. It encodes CASSQQIVGGGYTF.

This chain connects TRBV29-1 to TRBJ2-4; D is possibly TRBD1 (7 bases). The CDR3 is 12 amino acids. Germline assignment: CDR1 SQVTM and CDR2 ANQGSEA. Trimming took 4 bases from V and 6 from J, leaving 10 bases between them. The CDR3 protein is CSVGGDRNIQYF. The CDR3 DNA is TGCAGCGTTGGGGGGGACAGAAACATTCAGTACTTC.

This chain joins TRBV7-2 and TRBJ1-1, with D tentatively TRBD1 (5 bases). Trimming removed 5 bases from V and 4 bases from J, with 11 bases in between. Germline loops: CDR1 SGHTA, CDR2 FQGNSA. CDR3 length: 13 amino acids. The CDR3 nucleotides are TGTGCCAGCAGCCCAACAGGTGGCACTGAAGCTTTCTTT. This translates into CASSPTGGTEAFF.

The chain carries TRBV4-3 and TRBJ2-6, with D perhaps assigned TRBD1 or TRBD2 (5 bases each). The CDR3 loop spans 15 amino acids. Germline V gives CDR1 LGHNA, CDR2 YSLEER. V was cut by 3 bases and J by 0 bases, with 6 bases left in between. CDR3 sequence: CASSQRGSGANVLTF. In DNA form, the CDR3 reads TGCGCCAGCAGCCAGAGGGGCTCTGGGGCCAACGTCCTGACTTTC.

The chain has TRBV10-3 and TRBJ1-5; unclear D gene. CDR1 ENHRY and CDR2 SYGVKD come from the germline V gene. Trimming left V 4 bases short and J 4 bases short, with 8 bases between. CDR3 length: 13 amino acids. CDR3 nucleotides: TGTGCCATCAGTGTTGAAGGAAATCAGCCCCAGCATTTT. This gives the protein CAISVEGNQPQHF.

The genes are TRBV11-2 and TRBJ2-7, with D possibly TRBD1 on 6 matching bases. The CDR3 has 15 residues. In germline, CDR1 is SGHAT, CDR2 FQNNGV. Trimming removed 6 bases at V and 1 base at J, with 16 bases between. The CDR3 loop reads CASSTRRDTSYEQYF. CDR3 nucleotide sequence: TGTGCCAGCAGTACCCGCCGGGACACTTCCTACGAGCAGTACTTC.

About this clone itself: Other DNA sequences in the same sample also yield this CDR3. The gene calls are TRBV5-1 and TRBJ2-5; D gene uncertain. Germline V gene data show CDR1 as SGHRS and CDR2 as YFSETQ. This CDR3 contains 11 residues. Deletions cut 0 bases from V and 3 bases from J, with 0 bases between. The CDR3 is CASSLEETQYF. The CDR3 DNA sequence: TGCGCCAGCAGCTTGGAAGAGACCCAGTACTTC.

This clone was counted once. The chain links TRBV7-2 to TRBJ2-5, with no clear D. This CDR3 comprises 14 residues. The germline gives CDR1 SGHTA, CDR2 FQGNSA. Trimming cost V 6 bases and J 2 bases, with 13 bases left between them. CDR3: CASRSGPYQETQYF. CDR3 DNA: TGTGCCAGCAGATCAGGCCCCTATCAAGAGACCCAGTACTTC.

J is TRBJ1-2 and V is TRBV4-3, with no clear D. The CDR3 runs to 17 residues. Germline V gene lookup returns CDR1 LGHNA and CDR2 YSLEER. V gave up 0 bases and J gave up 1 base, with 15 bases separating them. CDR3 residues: CASSQDLVGLSNYGYTF. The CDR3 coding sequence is TGCGCCAGCAGCCAAGACTTGGTTGGTCTCAGTAACTATGGCTACACCTTC.

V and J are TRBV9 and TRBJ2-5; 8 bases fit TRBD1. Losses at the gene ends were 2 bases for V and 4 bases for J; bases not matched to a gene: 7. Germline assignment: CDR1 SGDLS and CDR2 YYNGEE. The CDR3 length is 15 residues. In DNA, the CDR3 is TGTGCCAGCAGCGTGGGGGGACAGGCCCTAGAGACCCAGTACTTC. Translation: CASSVGGQALETQYF.